One and the same sample provided the 10 T cell receptor beta chains below, sequenced in a study of T cell responses to AZD1222 COVID-19 vaccine. Assay: immunoSEQ multiplex PCR; the TCRdb copy retains only in-frame clones and omits some. The repertoire holds around 110,000 clones, with 85% to 95% as singletons. Source: peripheral blood, taken on day 0 of AZD1222 vaccination. The receptors shown here come from an adult in good health.

The chain employs TRBV28 and TRBJ2-1; possible D gene TRBD2, 7 bases. The CDR3 loop spans 19 amino acids. Deletions cut 4 bases from V and 4 bases from J, with 26 bases between. The germline CDR1 and CDR2 sequences are MDHEN and SYDVKM. The CDR3 DNA reads TGTGCCAGCAGTTGGGGCAGGGGCGACGGGCTAGCGGTATACAATGAGCAGTTCTTC. It yields the protein CASSWGRGDGLAVYNEQFF.

The chain uses TRBV7-9 and TRBJ1-5; D gene ambiguous. Trimming cost V 5 bases and J 2 bases, with 7 bases left between them. The V gene's germline CDR1 is SEHNR and CDR2 FQNEAQ (reference sequence). The CDR3 has 13 amino acids. CDR3 sequence: CASSVWGNQPQHF. In DNA form, the CDR3 reads TGTGCCAGCAGCGTTTGGGGCAATCAGCCCCAGCATTTT.

The genes are TRBV18 and TRBJ2-7; TRBD2 matches 10 bases. V trimming: 5 bases; J trimming: 0 bases; junction bases outside the gene matches: 1. Per germline, CDR1 KGHSH and CDR2 LQKENI. This CDR3 contains 14 residues. Here the CDR3 reads CASSSSGSSYEQYF. CDR3 coding DNA: TGTGCCAGCTCATCTAGCGGGAGCTCCTACGAGCAGTACTTC.

This rearrangement joins TRBV5-5 to TRBJ1-1, with 9 bases matching TRBD1. Losses at the gene ends were 4 bases for V and 11 bases for J; bases not matched to a gene: 21. Germline loops: CDR1 SGHKS, CDR2 YYEKEE (reference sequence). The CDR3 extends over 17 amino acids. The CDR3 DNA reads TGTGCCAGCAGCGATGAGCCCTCGTCAGGACAGGGGCGGGAGGCTTTCTTT. The encoded protein is CASSDEPSSGQGREAFF.

This chain joins TRBV28 and TRBJ1-5; TRBD1 might be the D (5 bases). CDR3 length: 12 residues. Germline CDR1 MDHEN, CDR2 SYDVKM. Between the trimmed V and J ends, which lost 3 bases and 15 bases, there was a span of 15 bases. CDR3 sequence (DNA): TGTGCCAGCAGTTTTTTTTCGGGGGATCTGCATTTT. Translated: CASSFFSGDLHF.

The CDR3 sequence: CASSLDKVNYGYTF. CDR3 sequence (DNA): TGTGCCAGCAGCTTGGATAAGGTTAACTATGGCTACACCTTC. The rearrangement links TRBV5-4 to TRBJ1-2, with D hard to call. Germline V gene lookup returns CDR1 SGHNT and CDR2 YYREEE (reference sequence). This CDR3 comprises 14 residues. V was trimmed by 0 bases and J by 1 base, leaving 7 bases between them.

The count of this clone is one. The chain employs TRBV2 and TRBJ2-7, with 7 positions matching TRBD1. This CDR3 contains 14 residues. The germline gives CDR1 SNHLY, CDR2 FYNNEI. V lost 6 bases and J lost 0; bases outside the gene matches: 5. CDR3 loop: CASRLDRASYEQYF. CDR3 DNA: TGTGCCAGCAGACTCGACAGGGCCTCCTACGAGCAGTACTTC.

The chain joins TRBV5-4 to TRBJ2-3; TRBD2 might be the D (6 bases). The V gene lost 4 bases and the J gene lost 6 bases, with 18 bases spanning the gap. CDR3 length: 15 amino acids. Per the germline V gene, CDR1 is SGHNT and CDR2 is YYREEE (reference sequence). CDR3 loop: CASSTPGLDRDTQYF. The DNA for the CDR3 is TGTGCCAGCAGCACGCCGGGACTTGACCGTGATACGCAGTATTTT.

Written as DNA, the CDR3 is TGTGCCAGCAATGGGGGCCGCGAAGCTTTCTTT. Protein product: CASNGGREAFF. This rearrangement joins TRBV10-3 to TRBJ1-1, with D possibly matching TRBD1 (6 bases). CDR3 length equals 11 residues. Germline V gives CDR1 ENHRY, CDR2 SYGVKD. Trimming left V 10 bases short and J 8 bases short, with 14 bases between.

The V and J genes are TRBV4-1 and TRBJ1-4; D not resolved. In germline, CDR1 is MGHRA, CDR2 YSYEKL. This CDR3 is 14 amino acids long. The V end lost 4 bases, the J end lost 6 bases, and 12 bases lay between the germline ends. The CDR3 region has the DNA TGCGCCAGCAGCCTAAACCGGTTCGATGAAAAACTGTTTTTT. Its protein product is CASSLNRFDEKLFF.